This T cell receptor (beta chain) comes out of a study of shared clonotypes between healthy human individuals. The method was immunoSEQ multiplex PCR; TCRdb's version includes in-frame clones alone and lacks a portion of them. Counted here are some 1 million clones, around four fifths occurring once; the ten biggest clones make up approximately 1.5%. The TCR comes from a man in his late teens or twenties in good health. Sequences were obtained from memory CD4+ T cells sorted from blood. The subset is: CD45RA-negative fraction.

This CDR3 is CASSLTGAKNIQYF. CDR3 nucleotides: TGTGCCAGCAGCTTGACAGGGGCCAAAAACATTCAGTACTTC. V usage is TRBV5-6 and J usage is TRBJ2-4; D is perhaps TRBD1 (6 bases). This CDR3 has 14 residues. Trimming shortened V by 1 base and J by 1 base, and 6 bases separated the two germline ends. The germline gives CDR1 SGHDT, CDR2 YYEEEE.